The sequence of this T cell receptor (beta chain) was determined in a study of blood T cell repertoires in COVID-19. Across the whole study: The origin of the acute and convalescent COVID-19 samples was the United States, Italy and Spain.

Per the germline V gene, CDR1 is SGHNT and CDR2 is YENEEA. Trimming took 5 bases from V and 1 from J; bases not matched to a gene: 4. This CDR3 contains 14 residues. As processed by the authors: Reference gene primer amplification in the assay estimated nucleated cell counts. Some clones are missing from TCRdb's copy, which holds only in-frame ones; the method was immunoSEQ multiplex PCR. The V and J calls and clone size come from that table; D and trimming were worked out from the DNA. This sample has 230,000 or so clones; over 70% occur once, and the top ten carry more than 6.5%. This clonotype originated in a man aged 40-49 years with active or convalescent COVID-19. Sequenced: peripheral blood. The V and J genes are TRBV11-3 and TRBJ2-5; 7 bases match TRBD1. The CDR3 region has the DNA TGTGCCAGCAGCACACACAGGGGCCAAGAGACCCAGTACTTC. Its protein product is CASSTHRGQETQYF.